This T cell receptor beta chain was sequenced for a study of patients and donors after allogeneic stem cell transplantation. TCRdb fed the RT-PCR reads into MiXCR, producing one record per CDR3 protein. The table lists about 230,000 distinct CDR3 sequences, roughly 15% of them singletons. This clonotype has more than one count but fewer than ten. Trimming pared 4 bases from V and 2 bases from J, leaving 11 bases between. From germline, CDR1 is MNHNS and CDR2 SASEGT. The CDR3 runs 14 residues. The chain uses TRBV6-1 and TRBJ1-2; TRBD1 is a possible D gene (6 bases). Input material: blood, either unsorted or a sorted T cell fraction (not recorded which). The TCR originated in a human donor who was either an allogeneic HSCT recipient or a stem cell or donor lymphocyte infusion donor (not recorded which). It is not recorded whose cells these are; they may come from a transplant donor. This CDR3 is CASSVGASNYGYTF. In DNA, the CDR3 is TGTGCCAGCAGTGTGGGGGCGTCAAACTATGGCTACACCTTC.